The next 27 T cell receptor beta chains were all read from a single sample in a study of T cells in Graves' hyperthyroidism and ophthalmopathy. TCR beta CDR3 regions were amplified from RNA. An initial round of RT-PCR targeting the TCR CDR3 relied on the HTBI primer set. One entry per CDR3 protein, called by TCRdb with MiXCR from the multiplex PCR reads. Of under 650,000 distinct CDR3 sequences in the sample, 16% were seen once. Sequences were obtained from blood. The receptors stem from a woman in her twenties or thirties with Graves' hyperthyroidism.

This clonotype came up many times. V gene TRBV12-3 or TRBV12-4 combines with J gene TRBJ2-1; 7 nucleotides agree with TRBD1. CDR3 length equals 19 residues. The J segment lost 0 bases and the V segment lost 5 bases, leaving 16 bases of the junction unmatched. CDR3 bases: TGTGCCAGCAGTCCTGGGGGTAAGGCGACAGGGAGCTCCTACAATGAGCAGTTCTTC. It is translated as CASSPGGKATGSSYNEQFF.

This clonotype was seen repeatedly, ten times or more. The CDR3 region has the DNA TGTGCCAGCAGTGAGGTGTCGGACAATGAGCAGTTCTTC. Translating gives CASSEVSDNEQFF. This chain connects TRBV2 to TRBJ2-1, with no clear D. Trimming pared 3 bases from V and 5 bases from J, leaving 8 bases between. Germline V lookup: CDR1 SNHLY, CDR2 FYNNEI. The CDR3 sequence is 13 residues long.

The CDR3 DNA reads as TGTGCCAGCTCACCTCCCGGGACAGGGGTCTCCACAGATACGCAGTATTTT. Its translation is CASSPPGTGVSTDTQYF. The chain links TRBV18 to TRBJ2-3; 10 positions agree with TRBD1. The V gene end was trimmed by 3 bases and the J gene end by 2 bases; junction bases not matched to a gene: 8. The length of the CDR3 is 17 residues. The germline CDR1 and CDR2 sequences are KGHSH and LQKENI.

J is TRBJ1-1 and V is TRBV18, with D perhaps matching TRBD1 (5 bases). V lost 2 bases and J lost 6, with 13 bases in between. Germline CDR1 and CDR2: KGHSH and LQKENI. This CDR3 contains 14 residues. The CDR3 loop reads CASSPNEGIAEAFF. The DNA for the CDR3 is TGTGCCAGCTCACCAAATGAGGGGATAGCTGAAGCTTTCTTT.

J is TRBJ1-1 and V is TRBV5-8; D is undetermined. CDR3 length equals 15 residues. The germline V and J ends were trimmed by 4 bases and 3 bases, with 16 bases remaining between them. Germline V lookup: CDR1 SGHTS, CDR2 YDEGEE. The CDR3 here is CASSKLERLDTEAFF. CDR3 sequence (DNA): TGTGCCAGCAGCAAACTGGAGCGTCTGGACACTGAAGCTTTCTTT.

This clonotype was seen ten or more times. The V and J genes are TRBV5-1 and TRBJ2-1; TRBD2 aligns across 7 bases. This CDR3 comprises 15 residues. With 5 bases clipped from V and 8 bases from J, the junction kept 13 bases outside the gene matches. CDR1 is SGHRS, CDR2 YFSETQ, per germline. The CDR3 DNA reads TGCGCCAGCAGAATTGGAGGCGGGAGCTCGTATGAGCAGTTCTTC. This translates into CASRIGGGSSYEQFF.

This rearrangement joins TRBV2 to TRBJ2-1; D gene ambiguous. V was shortened by 4 bases and J by 5 bases, with 9 bases between the two germline ends. The CDR3 covers 13 residues. Germline CDR1 is SNHLY and CDR2 is FYNNEI. The CDR3 nucleotides are TGTGCCAGCAGTGTGAGAAGGGACAATGAGCAGTTCTTC. This translates into CASSVRRDNEQFF.

The rearrangement joins TRBV6-2 or TRBV6-3 to TRBJ2-6; D ambiguous. The CDR3 extends over 18 amino acids. Germline CDR1 and CDR2: MNHEY and SVGEGT. Trimming left V 2 bases short and J 2 bases short, with 16 bases between. CDR3 in amino acids: CASSYEVGSAAGANVLTF. The CDR3 DNA sequence: TGTGCCAGCAGTTACGAGGTCGGGTCTGCGGCTGGGGCCAACGTCCTGACTTTC.

The chain uses TRBV7-9 and TRBJ2-2; no definite D call. V lost 1 base to trimming and J lost 7 bases, with 4 bases between them. The CDR3 is made up of 12 amino acids. Per the germline V gene, CDR1 is SEHNR and CDR2 is FQNEAQ (reference sequence). The CDR3 DNA follows: TGTGCCAGCAGCTTAGAAGGCGGGGAGCTGTTTTTT. Encoded protein: CASSLEGGELFF.

This clonotype was detected many times. The chain recombines TRBV28 with TRBJ2-5; D possibly corresponds to TRBD1 (5 bases). CDR3 size: 13 residues. V shed 1 base and J shed 5 bases, with 8 bases lying between them. CDR1 is MDHEN, CDR2 SYDVKM, per germline. CDR3 protein: CASSLSGFETQYF. Written as DNA, the CDR3 is TGTGCCAGCAGTTTATCAGGGTTTGAGACCCAGTACTTC.

This clonotype was seen repeatedly, ten times or more. CDR3 sequence reads: CASSIPRTGTAPYEQYF. In nucleotides, the CDR3 is TGTGCCAGCTCCATCCCCCGGACTGGGACAGCACCCTACGAGCAGTACTTC. The chain carries TRBV7-8 and TRBJ2-7; 7 bases agree with TRBD1. Per the germline V gene, CDR1 is SGHVS and CDR2 is FQNEAQ. Trimming removed 8 bases from V and 2 bases from J; junction bases left unmatched: 18. The CDR3 has 17 amino acids.

This clonotype was seen many times. The chain recombines TRBV2 with TRBJ2-7, with no clear D. Germline CDR1 and CDR2: SNHLY and FYNNEI. V lost 6 bases, J lost 4 bases, and 7 bases lay in between. The CDR3 is 11 amino acids. The CDR3 DNA is TGTGCCAGCAGCCAGCTTTACGAGCAGTACTTC. This encodes CASSQLYEQYF.

The V gene is TRBV30, the J gene TRBJ2-1, with 15 bases identical to TRBD2. This CDR3 spans 15 amino acids. The V segment lost 0 bases and the J segment 8 bases; nucleotides outside the gene matches: 2. Germline loops: CDR1 GTSNPN, CDR2 SVGIG (reference sequence). The CDR3 nucleotides read TGTGCCTGGAGTGTGGGACTAGCGGGAGGAGATGAGCAGTTCTTC. It yields the protein CAWSVGLAGGDEQFF.

This clonotype appeared a single time. The rearrangement links TRBV7-3 to TRBJ2-1; 9 bases match TRBD2. The germline V gene encodes CDR1 SGHTA and CDR2 FQGTGA. CDR3 length: 15 residues. V gave up 5 bases and J gave up 8 bases; unmatched junction bases: 10. The CDR3 spells CASSPGSSGSDEQFF. Here the CDR3 DNA reads TGTGCCAGCAGCCCCGGTAGTAGCGGGAGCGATGAGCAGTTCTTC.

The genes are TRBV20-1 and TRBJ2-7; D is perhaps TRBD1 (5 bases). CDR3 size: 13 residues. V gave up 5 bases and J gave up 3 bases, with 14 bases separating them. The germline V gene encodes CDR1 DFQATT and CDR2 SNEGSKA (reference sequence). The CDR3 loop reads CSAQGTISYEQYF. The CDR3 DNA reads TGCAGTGCTCAGGGTACTATCAGCTACGAGCAGTACTTC.

This clonotype was counted at least ten times. This chain connects TRBV12-3 or TRBV12-4 to TRBJ2-1; weak D call: TRBD1 (6 bases). Trimming removed 4 bases at V and 9 bases at J, with 10 bases between. The CDR3 totals 12 residues. The CDR3 sequence: CASSYRDLEQFF. CDR3 in DNA: TGTGCCAGCAGTTACAGGGATCTTGAGCAGTTCTTC.

This clonotype has only a few counts. The rearrangement joins TRBV6-2 or TRBV6-3 to TRBJ2-1, with 12 nucleotides matching TRBD2. The J segment lost 6 bases and the V segment lost 8 bases, leaving 8 bases of the junction unmatched. The germline V gene has CDR1 MNHEY and CDR2 SVGEGT. The CDR3 is 15 residues long. CDR3 residues: CASCPSGRALNEQFF. In DNA form, the CDR3 reads TGTGCCAGCTGTCCTAGCGGGAGGGCCCTCAATGAGCAGTTCTTC.

At least ten counts were recorded for this clonotype. The chain uses TRBV30 and TRBJ2-7, with 12 bases aligning to TRBD1. CDR1 GTSNPN and CDR2 SVGIG come from the germline V gene (reference sequence). The CDR3 covers 13 residues. Germline trimming cut 6 bases from V and 4 bases from J; bases unmatched to any gene: 4. The CDR3: CACGTGGYYEQYF. CDR3 nucleotide sequence: TGTGCCTGTGGGACAGGGGGCTATTACGAGCAGTACTTC.

This clonotype showed up many times. J is TRBJ1-1 and V is TRBV6-1; D is unresolved. Germline CDR1 is MNHNS and CDR2 is SASEGT. V was cut by 5 bases and J by 1 base, with 11 bases left in between. The CDR3 runs to 14 residues. CDR3 DNA sequence: TGTGCCAGCAGTCCAGAGCTGGGGAACACTGAAGCTTTCTTT. Translation: CASSPELGNTEAFF.

Regarding this clonotype: A much larger clone lies a single base off, so this may be a read error. The chain employs TRBV30 and TRBJ1-2; no definite D call. The CDR3 contains 14 residues. Germline V gives CDR1 GTSNPN, CDR2 SVGIG (reference sequence). Deletions cut 5 bases from V and 4 bases from J, with 17 bases between. CDR3 amino acids: CAWCGQDPVYGYTF. The CDR3 DNA is TGTGCCTGGTGTGGGCAGGATCCTGTCTATGGCTACACCTTC.

This clonotype has at least ten counts. The gene calls are TRBV11-2 and TRBJ1-3; D call uncertain. The CDR3 length is 14 residues. Germline lookup yields CDR1 SGHAT and CDR2 FQNNGV. Trimming took 1 base from V and 2 from J, leaving 6 bases between them. The CDR3 protein is CASSLGLTGNTIYF. CDR3 bases: TGTGCCAGCAGCTTAGGACTTACTGGAAACACCATATATTTT.

The sample holds many counts of this clonotype. The J gene is TRBJ2-7, the V gene TRBV12-3 or TRBV12-4; 13 positions agree with TRBD2. This CDR3 has 16 residues. J gave up 0 bases and V 4 bases, and 3 bases lay outside the gene matches. The CDR3 spells CASSSRTSGSSYEQYF. CDR3 nucleotides: TGTGCCAGCAGTTCTCGGACTAGCGGGAGCTCCTACGAGCAGTACTTC.

The V and J genes are TRBV12-3 or TRBV12-4 and TRBJ2-3, with D hard to call. Trimming stripped 6 bases from V and 6 bases from J, with 10 bases between. The CDR3 consists of 12 residues. CDR3 sequence reads: CASSPPWDTQYF. CDR3 DNA: TGTGCCAGCAGCCCCCCCTGGGATACGCAGTATTTT.

There are a few counts of this clonotype. The J gene is TRBJ2-3, the V gene TRBV24-1; D remains unclear. Per germline, CDR1 KGHDR and CDR2 SFDVKD. This CDR3 spans 12 amino acids. Trimming took off 2 bases at V and 4 bases at J, with 3 bases between the two ends. For the CDR3, the DNA is TGTGCCACCAGTGATTCCCCAGATACGCAGTATTTT. As protein: CATSDSPDTQYF.

This clonotype was seen many times. V usage is TRBV7-9 and J usage is TRBJ1-1; D not resolved. Trimming shortened V by 1 base and J by 5 bases, and 20 bases separated the two germline ends. This CDR3 has 17 amino acids. Germline V lookup: CDR1 SEHNR, CDR2 FQNEAQ (reference sequence). CDR3 coding DNA: TGTGCCAGCAGCTTAGAGGGCCCGACGCGCGCCGGGACTGAAGCTTTCTTT. This gives the protein CASSLEGPTRAGTEAFF.

The sample holds many counts of this clonotype. The chain is built from TRBV7-9 and TRBJ2-1, with 7 bases that match TRBD2. This CDR3 region has 14 residues. V lost 3 bases and J lost 10; bases outside the gene matches: 9. Germline V CDR1 and CDR2: SEHNR, FQNEAQ (reference sequence). The CDR3 bases are TGTGCCAGCAGCTTCTTAGGGGAGGGACGGGAGCAGTTCTTC. This codes for CASSFLGEGREQFF.

The CDR3 loop is CASSAGTASNQPQHF. The CDR3 nucleotides read TGTGCCAGCAGCGCCGGGACAGCTAGCAATCAGCCCCAGCATTTT. The chain carries TRBV9 and TRBJ1-5; 7 positions agree with TRBD1. CDR3 length: 15 amino acids. V was clipped by 3 bases and J by 0 bases; unmatched bases: 3. Germline CDR1 reads SGDLS; CDR2 reads YYNGEE. The full variable domain, completed using reference TRBV9 and TRBJ1-5, is DSGVTQTPKHLITATGQRVTLRCSPRSGDLSVYWYQQSLDQGLQFLIQYYNGEERAKGNILERFSAQQFPDLHSELNLSSLELGDSALYFCASSAGTASNQPQHFGDGTRLSIL.